This passage covers 5 T cell receptor beta chains from one sample sequenced in a study of T-cell reconstitution after alpha-beta-depleted transplantation in children listed by TCRdb under 2016. Libraries were prepared through PCR. Sequencing relied on an Illumina HiSeq 2500. TCR libraries were prepared with molecular barcoding, using unique molecular identifiers to normalize TCRbeta repertoire quantification. TCRdb cleaned the public reads at Q25 with fastp, built clones with MiXCR and kept in-frame beta chains. Each entry merges the rows of one CDR3 protein and shows their most common DNA and genes. The sample records about 500,000 distinct CDR3 sequences, less than 35% of which are singletons. Approximately 2.3% of the sample rests with the top ten. Sample: PBMCs from the stem cell graft donor, taken from the stem cell graft. The source of these receptors is a human donor who donated a stem cell graft to a child with aplastic anemia.

The V and J genes are TRBV29-1 and TRBJ2-2; 8 nucleotides align to TRBD1. This CDR3 is built from 14 residues. Germline lookup yields CDR1 SQVTM and CDR2 ANQGSEA. V trimming: 7 bases; J trimming: 3 bases; junction bases outside the gene matches: 7. CDR3 bases: TGCAGCGCTACGGACAGGGTCCACACCGGGGAGCTGTTTTTT. Its protein product is CSATDRVHTGELFF.

J is TRBJ2-2 and V is TRBV15; 11 positions match TRBD2. Germline assignment: CDR1 LNHNV and CDR2 YYDKDF (reference sequence). CDR3 length: 16 residues. Trimming removed 7 bases from V and 1 base from J; junction bases left unmatched: 5. CDR3 sequence: CATTSGRIGNTGELFF. Written as DNA, the CDR3 is TGTGCCACCACTAGCGGGAGGATTGGGAACACCGGGGAGCTGTTTTTT.

The CDR3 bases are TGCAGTGCTCCCCTAAGGGGTGGGAATTCACCCCTCCACTTT. Protein sequence: CSAPLRGGNSPLHF. This chain connects TRBV20-1 to TRBJ1-6; weak D call: TRBD1 (5 bases). Per germline, CDR1 DFQATT and CDR2 SNEGSKA (reference sequence). V dropped 5 bases and J dropped 7 bases, with 15 bases sitting between them. The CDR3 is made up of 14 amino acids.

This clonotype has just one count. This rearrangement joins TRBV18 to TRBJ2-1; 7 nucleotides align to TRBD2. CDR3 length equals 11 residues. The germline gives CDR1 KGHSH, CDR2 LQKENI. After removal of 10 bases from V and 7 bases from J, the junction contained 4 bases not matched to a gene. The CDR3 DNA reads as TGTGCCACCCTCGGGGGGAATGAGCAGTTCTTC. It codes for CATLGGNEQFF.

The genes are TRBV4-3 and TRBJ2-2; 10 positions match TRBD2. The length of the CDR3 is 20 residues. Germline loops: CDR1 LGHNA, CDR2 YSLEER. V lost 0 bases and J lost 0; bases outside the gene matches: 10. The CDR3 DNA is TGCGCCAGCAGCCAAGATCGGCTAGCGGGAGTCTCCGCGAACACCGGGGAGCTGTTTTTT. Its translation: CASSQDRLAGVSANTGELFF.